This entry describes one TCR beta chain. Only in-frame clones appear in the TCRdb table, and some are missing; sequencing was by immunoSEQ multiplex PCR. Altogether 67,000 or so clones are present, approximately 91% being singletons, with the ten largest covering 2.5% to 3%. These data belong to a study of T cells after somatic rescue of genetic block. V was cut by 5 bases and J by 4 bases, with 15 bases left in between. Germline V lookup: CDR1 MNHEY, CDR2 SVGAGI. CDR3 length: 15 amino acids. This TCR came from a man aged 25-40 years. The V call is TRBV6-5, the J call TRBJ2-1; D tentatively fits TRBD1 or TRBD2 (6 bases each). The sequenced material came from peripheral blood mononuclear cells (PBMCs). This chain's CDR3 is CASSPDRGPYNEQFF. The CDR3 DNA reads TGTGCCAGCAGTCCCGATCGGGGGCCATACAATGAGCAGTTCTTC.